One sample yielded the 21 T cell receptor beta chains listed below, sequenced in a study of T cells expressing NK-cell markers. Following a re-call of the 5' RACE reads, TCRdb has one entry per CDR3 protein and lacks DNA. The listing contains about 300,000 distinct CDR3 sequences. What was sequenced was blood T cells: a sorted CD56 or NKG2C T cell subset, CD4+ or CD8+ T cells, or bulk PBMC T cells (not recorded which). The source of these receptors is a woman between 18 and 70 years old in good health.

V and J are TRBV29-1 and TRBJ2-3. CDR1 SQVTM and CDR2 ANQGSEA come from the germline V gene. This CDR3 region has 12 residues. CDR3 in amino acids: CSVVPTTDTQYF.

This rearrangement joins TRBV12-3 or TRBV12-4 to TRBJ2-2; lacking DNA, the TRBD2 call made by TCRdb goes unchecked. This CDR3 has 18 residues. This CDR3 is CASSPPGLAGGGTGELFF.

The chain carries TRBV11-1 and TRBJ2-3; lacking DNA, the TRBD2 call made by TCRdb goes unchecked. Germline CDR1 reads SGHAT; CDR2 reads FQDESV (reference sequence). The CDR3 has 19 residues. The CDR3 here is CASSLVMLAGVGYTDTQYF.

The V call is TRBV11-2, the J call TRBJ1-2. Germline lookup yields CDR1 SGHAT and CDR2 FQNNGV. This CDR3 contains 11 residues. CDR3 in amino acids: CASRSAGGYTF.

The CDR3: CAISDSKLSSGNTIYF. The chain recombines TRBV10-3 with TRBJ1-3. There are 16 residues in the CDR3. Germline V gene data show CDR1 as ENHRY and CDR2 as SYGVKD.

The chain is built from TRBV14 and TRBJ2-3; the TCRdb call, TRBD1, lacks DNA for checking. Germline-derived CDR1 and CDR2 are SGHDN and FVKESK. The CDR3 is 17 amino acids. The CDR3 reads CASSLGTAPSSTDTQYF.

This chain connects TRBV20-1 to TRBJ1-3. CDR1 is DFQATT and CDR2 is SNEGSKA in the germline V gene (reference sequence). The CDR3 is 14 residues long. CDR3 loop: CSARSSFSGNTIYF.

V usage is TRBV5-6 and J usage is TRBJ1-5; the TRBD1 assignment by TCRdb is unverifiable without DNA. This CDR3 comprises 16 residues. Germline assignment: CDR1 SGHDT and CDR2 YYEEEE. The CDR3 loop is CASSSLVDRDLEPQHF.

The CDR3 spells CATSIGSNNEQFF. The chain joins TRBV24-1 to TRBJ2-1. Germline CDR1 is KGHDR and CDR2 is SFDVKD. The CDR3 extends over 13 amino acids.

J is TRBJ2-1 and V is TRBV7-9; as DNA is missing, the TRBD2 call by TCRdb cannot be tested. The CDR3 extends over 15 amino acids. The germline CDR1 and CDR2 sequences are SEHNR and FQNEAQ (reference sequence). CDR3: CASSRRAALYNEQFF.

The chain recombines TRBV12-5 with TRBJ1-3. Germline V gene sequence: CDR1 LGHNT, CDR2 FRNRAP. This CDR3 spans 11 amino acids. The CDR3 here is CASGAGNTIYF. The whole variable domain, filled in from reference TRBV12-5 and TRBJ1-3, reads DARVTQTPRHKVTEMGQEVTMRCQPILGHNTVFWYRQTMMQGLELLAYFRNRAPLDDSGMPKDRFSAEMPDATLATLKIQPSEPRDSAVYFCASGAGNTIYFGEGSWLTVV.

The V and J genes are TRBV6-1 and TRBJ2-7; TCRdb's D call of TRBD2 is untestable without DNA. Germline assignment: CDR1 MNHNS and CDR2 SASEGT. This CDR3 is 16 amino acids long. CDR3 protein: CATAGTSGRAGHEQYF.

The chain recombines TRBV6-2 or TRBV6-3 with TRBJ2-7; TCRdb's D call, TRBD1, is unchecked because there is no DNA. CDR3 size: 15 residues. CDR1 is MNHEY, CDR2 SVGEGT, per germline. CDR3: CASSSPGTALYEQYF.

The chain has TRBV11-2 and TRBJ2-4; no DNA is available, so the TRBD2 call from TCRdb remains unchecked. This CDR3 spans 16 amino acids. The germline V gene has CDR1 SGHAT and CDR2 FQNNGV. CDR3 amino acids: CASSSLGGLAKNIQYF.

The rearrangement uses TRBV10-3 and TRBJ1-1. Germline V gene data show CDR1 as ENHRY and CDR2 as SYGVKD. The CDR3 has 14 amino acids. Here the CDR3 reads CAIRQAGMNTEAFF.

The CDR3 is CASSDDRARGQETQYF. The V call is TRBV7-2, the J call TRBJ2-5; the D gene TCRdb calls, TRBD1, cannot be checked with no DNA. The germline V gene has CDR1 SGHTA and CDR2 FQGNSA. The CDR3 has 16 amino acids.

V is TRBV20-1 and J is TRBJ2-7. Germline loops: CDR1 DFQATT, CDR2 SNEGSKA (reference sequence). This CDR3 region has 14 residues. The CDR3 spells CSARDQTLSYEQYF.

This chain joins TRBV7-9 and TRBJ2-1; TCRdb's D call, TRBD2, is unchecked because there is no DNA. In germline, CDR1 is SEHNR, CDR2 FQNEAQ (reference sequence). The CDR3 length is 16 residues. CDR3 sequence: CASSSSSGKAYNEQFF.

The chain recombines TRBV20-1 with TRBJ2-4; TCRdb lists TRBD1, though no DNA is available to test this call. This CDR3 comprises 15 residues. Germline values: CDR1 DFQATT, CDR2 SNEGSKA (reference sequence). CDR3 residues: CSARAPGNSKNIQYF.

The rearrangement uses TRBV20-1 and TRBJ1-2; TCRdb designates TRBD1, a call that cannot be tested without DNA. Looked up from germline, CDR1 is DFQATT and CDR2 is SNEGSKA (reference sequence). The CDR3 spans 13 residues. CDR3 residues: CSARGTGGYGYTF.

This rearrangement joins TRBV5-1 to TRBJ2-1; TCRdb designates TRBD1, a call that cannot be tested without DNA. The CDR3 is made up of 13 amino acids. Germline V gene lookup returns CDR1 SGHRS and CDR2 YFSETQ. The CDR3 loop is CASSLLSAEGVFF.